These 24 T cell receptor beta chains originate from one sample sequenced in a study of blood T cell repertoires in COVID-19. Sequencing used immunoSEQ multiplex PCR; TCRdb keeps in-frame clones, though not all of them. The table shows approximately 68,000 clones, with approximately 80% occurring only once. The sequencing sample was made of peripheral blood. Receptors were obtained from a woman in her fifties or sixties with acute or convalescent COVID-19.

The chain recombines TRBV9 with TRBJ2-5; the D gene is possibly TRBD1 (6 bases). Deletions cut 0 bases from V and 5 bases from J, with 14 bases between. The germline V gene encodes CDR1 SGDLS and CDR2 YYNGEE. CDR3 length: 15 amino acids. CDR3 residues: CASSVEGTKRETQYF. The CDR3 nucleotides read TGTGCCAGCAGCGTAGAAGGGACAAAGAGGGAGACCCAGTACTTC.

The chain carries TRBV30 and TRBJ1-6; 7 bases are shared with TRBD1. Germline CDR1 is GTSNPN and CDR2 is SVGIG (reference sequence). Trimming removed 2 bases from V and 6 bases from J; junction bases left unmatched: 7. The CDR3 length is 15 residues. The CDR3 DNA reads as TGTGCCTGGAGTTCGACAGGGCTTGGTAATTCACCCCTCCACTTT. Translating gives CAWSSTGLGNSPLHF.

The chain joins TRBV7-2 to TRBJ1-5; TRBD1 aligns across 11 bases. This CDR3 comprises 15 residues. Germline values: CDR1 SGHTA, CDR2 FQGNSA. With V trimmed by 5 bases and J by 6 bases, 6 bases remained unmatched. The CDR3 is CASSPRTGGGQPQHF. CDR3 sequence (DNA): TGTGCCAGCAGCCCTCGGACAGGGGGCGGTCAGCCCCAGCATTTT.

This chain uses TRBV5-1 with TRBJ1-1, with D uncertain. The V end was cut by 4 bases, the J end by 8 bases, with 15 bases between. From germline, CDR1 is SGHRS and CDR2 YFSETQ. This CDR3 spans 13 amino acids. CDR3 loop: CASSLPLTGEAFF. The CDR3 DNA sequence: TGCGCCAGCAGCCTACCCCTTACGGGGGAAGCTTTCTTT.

This clone was seen only a few times. Other DNA sequences in the same sample also yield this CDR3. The J gene is TRBJ2-5, the V gene TRBV5-1, with D possibly matching TRBD1 (6 bases). The germline V gene encodes CDR1 SGHRS and CDR2 YFSETQ. Between the trimmed V and J ends, which lost 0 bases and 3 bases, there was a span of 12 bases. The length of the CDR3 is 15 residues. CDR3 sequence: CASSLESSGEETQYF. CDR3 sequence (DNA): TGCGCCAGCAGCTTGGAGTCGTCAGGGGAAGAGACCCAGTACTTC.

This clone appeared once. The genes are TRBV6-5 and TRBJ2-7, with 9 nucleotides matching TRBD2. Germline loops: CDR1 MNHEY, CDR2 SVGAGI. Trimming cost V 6 bases and J 1 base; bases outside gene matches: 4. This CDR3 spans 14 amino acids. CDR3: CASRDSGSSYEQYF. In DNA form, the CDR3 reads TGTGCCAGCAGGGATAGCGGGAGTTCCTACGAGCAGTACTTC.

The chain has TRBV30 and TRBJ1-2; TRBD1 matches at 7 bases. Germline V CDR1 and CDR2: GTSNPN, SVGIG (reference sequence). The ends lost 4 bases at V and 4 bases at J; junction bases unmatched: 12. This CDR3 comprises 15 residues. CDR3 amino acids: CAWTSRDRVLYGYTF. In nucleotides, the CDR3 is TGTGCCTGGACCTCACGGGACAGAGTCCTCTATGGCTACACCTTC.

This chain uses TRBV11-2 with TRBJ1-1, with no clear D. CDR1 SGHAT and CDR2 FQNNGV come from the germline V gene. V lost 5 bases to trimming and J lost 4 bases, with 20 bases between them. CDR3 length equals 16 residues. DNA of the CDR3: TGTGCCAGCAGCCCCCCTAAGGGAGTTGGGGTCACTGAAGCTTTCTTT. Translation: CASSPPKGVGVTEAFF.

The gene calls are TRBV4-3 and TRBJ2-2; no clear D gene. The V and J ends lost 0 bases and 2 bases respectively, with 16 bases between them. The CDR3 is 18 amino acids. In germline, CDR1 is LGHNA, CDR2 YSLEER. CDR3 protein: CASSQEVASPINTGELFF. CDR3 sequence (DNA): TGCGCCAGCAGCCAAGAGGTAGCTTCCCCTATTAACACCGGGGAGCTGTTTTTT.

The CDR3 reads CASSYTGTGSSGANVLTF. The DNA for the CDR3 is TGTGCCAGCAGTTACACCGGGACAGGGAGCTCTGGGGCCAACGTCCTGACTTTC. This chain links TRBV6-2 or TRBV6-3 with TRBJ2-6, with 9 bases lining up with TRBD1. This CDR3 is 18 amino acids long. V gave up 2 bases and J gave up 0 bases; unmatched junction bases: 5. Germline V lookup: CDR1 MNHEY, CDR2 SVGEGT.

The chain recombines TRBV14 with TRBJ1-4, with 9 nucleotides matching TRBD1. This CDR3 is built from 14 residues. Germline V gives CDR1 SGHDN, CDR2 FVKESK. Losses at the gene ends were 7 bases for V and 5 bases for J; bases not matched to a gene: 5. CDR3 region: CASTRDRANEKLFF. The CDR3 DNA follows: TGTGCCAGCACCCGGGACAGGGCGAATGAAAAACTGTTTTTT.

This clone was recorded a few times. The J gene is TRBJ1-1, the V gene TRBV12-3 or TRBV12-4; D is possibly TRBD1 (6 bases). V was trimmed by 4 bases and J by 6 bases, leaving 12 bases between them. The CDR3 loop spans 13 amino acids. In nucleotides, the CDR3 is TGTGCCAGCAGTTGGAACAGGGTTGCTGAAGCTTTCTTT. This codes for CASSWNRVAEAFF.

The genes are TRBV25-1 and TRBJ2-3; TRBD2 matches 8 bases. The trim removed 4 bases at V and 1 base at J, leaving 4 bases unmatched. There are 15 residues in the CDR3. Germline V gene sequence: CDR1 MGHDK, CDR2 SYGVNS. The CDR3 is CASSGRGGGTDTQYF. CDR3 coding DNA: TGTGCCAGCAGTGGTCGGGGGGGCGGCACAGATACGCAGTATTTT.

The chain recombines TRBV28 with TRBJ1-6; D is ambiguous. The germline V and J ends were trimmed by 3 bases and 4 bases, with 10 bases remaining between them. The CDR3 spans 15 residues. Germline CDR1 MDHEN, CDR2 SYDVKM. CDR3 DNA: TGTGCCAGCAGTTTGACTGCAACTTATAATTCACCCCTCCACTTT. This gives the protein CASSLTATYNSPLHF.

This clone was seen more than once but under ten times. This rearrangement joins TRBV2 to TRBJ1-2; D unclear. This CDR3 contains 14 residues. V was trimmed by 1 base and J by 7 bases, leaving 13 bases between them. CDR1 and CDR2 (germline): SNHLY, FYNNEI. CDR3 DNA: TGTGCCAGCAGTGAAGTTCAGACTATAGGTGGCTACACCTTC. This sequence encodes CASSEVQTIGGYTF. Drawing the rest from reference TRBV2 and TRBJ1-2, the complete variable domain is EPEVTQTPSHQVTQMGQEVILRCVPISNHLYFYWYRQILGQKVEFLVSFYNNEISEKSEIFDDQFSVERPDGSNFTLKIRSTKLEDSAMYFCASSEVQTIGGYTFGSGTRLTVV.

CDR3 sequence: CASSPQGETQYF. The CDR3, as DNA: TGTGCCAGCAGCCCCCAGGGGGAGACCCAGTACTTC. The V and J genes are TRBV7-9 and TRBJ2-5, with a weak D call TRBD1 (6 bases). Germline V CDR1 and CDR2: SEHNR, FQNEAQ (reference sequence). Trimming removed 5 bases from V and 5 bases from J, with 9 bases in between. The CDR3 sequence is 12 residues long.

The chain links TRBV15 to TRBJ2-1; TRBD2 matches 10 bases. The germline gives CDR1 LNHNV, CDR2 YYDKDF (reference sequence). CDR3 size: 14 residues. V dropped 5 bases and J dropped 8; count of bases not matched to a gene: 6. CDR3 sequence reads: CATSVSGGAYEQFF. CDR3 nucleotides: TGTGCCACCAGCGTCAGCGGGGGGGCCTATGAGCAGTTCTTC. The whole variable domain, filled in from reference TRBV15 and TRBJ2-1, reads DAMVIQNPRYQVTQFGKPVTLSCSQTLNHNVMYWYQQKSSQAPKLLFHYYDKDFNNEADTPDNFQSRRPNTSFCFLDIRSPGLGDTAMYLCATSVSGGAYEQFFGPGTRLTVL.

V gene TRBV9 combines with J gene TRBJ1-1; TRBD1 is a possible D gene (6 bases). The germline CDR1 and CDR2 sequences are SGDLS and YYNGEE. This CDR3 is built from 16 residues. The V gene lost 3 bases and the J gene lost 4 bases, with 19 bases spanning the gap. CDR3 bases: TGTGCCAGCAGCGGTCCGACAGGTGGTTGGGGCACTGAAGCTTTCTTT. This gives the protein CASSGPTGGWGTEAFF.

V is TRBV10-3 and J is TRBJ2-7, with 7 bases that match TRBD2. Germline CDR1 reads ENHRY; CDR2 reads SYGVKD. This CDR3 is 14 amino acids long. V trimming: 3 bases; J trimming: 1 base; junction bases outside the gene matches: 3. CDR3 sequence reads: CAISEREGSYEQYF. DNA for the CDR3: TGTGCCATCAGTGAAAGGGAGGGTTCCTACGAGCAGTACTTC.

J is TRBJ1-2 and V is TRBV7-9; D is possibly TRBD1 (5 bases). Germline loops: CDR1 SEHNR, CDR2 FQNEAQ (reference sequence). This CDR3 comprises 15 residues. V lost 1 base and J 5 bases, leaving 14 bases between the germline ends. The CDR3 loop reads CASSLGGAGMYGYTF. CDR3 DNA sequence: TGTGCCAGCAGCTTAGGTGGTGCAGGGATGTATGGCTACACCTTC.

CDR3 region: CASSLATNEQYF. The CDR3 DNA sequence: TGTGCCAGCAGCTTGGCGACTAACGAGCAGTACTTC. The chain combines TRBV7-9 with TRBJ2-7, with a tentative D call TRBD2 (5 bases). Germline lookup yields CDR1 SEHNR and CDR2 FQNEAQ (reference sequence). V gave up 3 bases and J gave up 5 bases, with 8 bases separating them. CDR3 length: 12 residues.

V usage is TRBV11-2 and J usage is TRBJ2-7; D not resolved. Trimming took 0 bases from V and 3 from J, leaving 3 bases between them. CDR3 length: 12 amino acids. The germline V gene has CDR1 SGHAT and CDR2 FQNNGV. CDR3 nucleotides: TGTGCCAGCAGCTTAGATCTCTACGAGCAGTACTTC. This sequence encodes CASSLDLYEQYF.

This clone occurred once. J is TRBJ2-4 and V is TRBV4-2, with D possibly TRBD1 on 5 matching bases. Germline CDR1 and CDR2: LGHNA and YNFKEQ. V was pared by 0 bases and J by 6 bases, with 15 bases between. The CDR3 has 16 amino acids. CDR3 residues: CASSQDLGQGANIQYF. CDR3 DNA: TGTGCCAGCAGCCAAGATTTGGGGCAAGGGGCAAACATTCAGTACTTC.

The DNA for the CDR3 is TGCGCCAGCAGCTTGGATTCCGCAAAGGCGGCTGCTGAAGCTTTCTTT. This gives the protein CASSLDSAKAAAEAFF. J is TRBJ1-1 and V is TRBV5-1; unclear D gene. The CDR3 is 16 residues long. Germline lookup yields CDR1 SGHRS and CDR2 YFSETQ. The V and J ends lost 0 bases and 6 bases respectively, with 18 bases between them.